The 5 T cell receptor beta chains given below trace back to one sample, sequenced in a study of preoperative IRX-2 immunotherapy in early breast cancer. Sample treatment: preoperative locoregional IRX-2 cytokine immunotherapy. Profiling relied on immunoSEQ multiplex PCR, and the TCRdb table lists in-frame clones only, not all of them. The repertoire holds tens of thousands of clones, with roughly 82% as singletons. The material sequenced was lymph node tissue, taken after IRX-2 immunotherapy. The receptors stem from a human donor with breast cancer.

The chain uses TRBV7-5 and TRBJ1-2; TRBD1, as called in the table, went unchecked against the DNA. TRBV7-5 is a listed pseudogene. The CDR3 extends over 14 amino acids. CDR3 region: CASSLNGQGYGYTF. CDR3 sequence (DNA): TGTGCCAGCAGCTTAAATGGGCAGGGGTATGGCTACACCTTC.

CDR3 in amino acids: CASSLQGLAGETQYF. CDR3 in DNA: TGTGCCAGCAGCCTTCAGGGACTAGCGGGCGAGACCCAGTACTTC. The chain couples TRBV11-3 to TRBJ2-5; 12 nucleotides line up with TRBD2. The CDR3 spans 15 residues. Trimming removed 5 bases from V and 5 bases from J; junction bases left unmatched: 6. The germline CDR1 and CDR2 sequences are SGHNT and YENEEA.

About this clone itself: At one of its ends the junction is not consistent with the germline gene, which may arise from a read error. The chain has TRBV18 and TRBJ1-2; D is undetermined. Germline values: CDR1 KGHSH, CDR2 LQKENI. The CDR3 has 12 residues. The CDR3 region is CASSPSDGESAF. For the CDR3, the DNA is TGTGCCAGCTCACCGTCGGACGGGGAAAGTGCCTTC.

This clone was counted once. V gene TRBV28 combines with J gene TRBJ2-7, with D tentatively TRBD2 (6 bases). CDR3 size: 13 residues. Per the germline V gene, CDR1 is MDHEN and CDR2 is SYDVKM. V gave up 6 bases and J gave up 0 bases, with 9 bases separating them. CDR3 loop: CASSPGLSYEQYF. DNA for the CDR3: TGTGCCAGCAGCCCGGGACTCTCCTACGAGCAGTACTTC.

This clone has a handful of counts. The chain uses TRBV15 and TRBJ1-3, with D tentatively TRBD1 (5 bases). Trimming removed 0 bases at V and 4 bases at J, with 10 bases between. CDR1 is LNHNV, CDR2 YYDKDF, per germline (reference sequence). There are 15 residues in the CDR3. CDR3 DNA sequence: TGTGCCACCAGCAGAGATAGGAACAGGGGAAACACCATATATTTT. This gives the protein CATSRDRNRGNTIYF.